This TCR beta chain was observed in a study of shared clonotypes between healthy human individuals (dated by TCRdb to about 2020). Notes on the research overall: The cohort comprised a couple of women and a few men aged 18 to 49 years. For each donor, three plates each were used for CD4 naive and CD4 memory, two plates were used for CD8 naive, and one plate was used for CD8 memory. To estimate repertoire size and how much clonotype sharing occurs between individuals, the study deeply sequenced the blood TCR repertoires of 4 to 6 healthy adults. To increase sequencing depth and limit assay-specific biases, TCR repertoire library preparation and sequencing were carried out by different laboratories using diverse techniques. Each donor's leukapheresis produced roughly between roughly 0.85 and 9.5 billion PBMCs. Paper-wide results and their limitations: Across four donors, approximately 4.9% of naive CD4, approximately 3.6% of naive CD8, 2.3% of memory CD4, and roughly 0.4% of memory CD8 clonotypes were shared. The genetic and exposure-history diversity represented was limited by the small number of donors. Higher generation probabilities were observed for clonotypes shared by all four sorted-subset donors than for non-shared clonotypes. Naive subsets generally had larger estimated clonotype richness than memory subsets did. Even with the large sequencing depth, rarefaction of the sorted-subset datasets indicated that sequencing was incomplete. Pairwise subsampling indicated that sequencing depth was expected to affect the degree of clonotype sharing among donors. Sampling was restricted to blood, and TCR repertoires in tissue are likely to differ from TCR repertoires in blood.

Cut back by 2 bases and 2 bases, the V and J ends lie 12 bases apart. The CDR3 spans 15 residues, from the cysteine through the phenylalanine. Left in the record is the CDR3 DNA by itself, 45 bases read in frame from the first base. According to the germline V gene, CDR1 reads SGHDN and CDR2 reads FVKESK. This clone was counted once. The antigen it binds to is not known. Base qualities are not at hand, and no much larger clone is one base apart. For the CD8 naive samples, CD45RO-negative cells were positively selected for CCR7, yielding a CD45RA+CCR7+ population from which TemRA cells were excluded. Healthy HIV-negative adults with no recently reported acute infections or vaccinations were included as donors. Every donor was a Caucasian adult living in Nashville, Tennessee, USA. After blood collection by leukapheresis, PBMCs were isolated using Ficoll-Histopaque density gradient centrifugation and then cryopreserved in the vapor phase of liquid nitrogen. Analytical flow cytometry was used to check the purity and quantity of every magnetically sorted T cell population. Each sorted fraction had its genomic DNA isolated and then quantified by UV absorbance on a Nanodrop 2000c.

Using the deep immunoSEQ assay, TCR CDR3 regions were amplified from genomic DNA by multiplex PCR. Extracted genomic DNA from each cell subset was distributed evenly across all wells of several immunoSEQ 96-well plates, and each plate was treated as a replicate. Each replicate PCR for sorted subsets received roughly 0.2 ug genomic DNA, equal to tens of thousands of T cell genomes. Purified libraries were measured with a Qubit 3.0 fluorometer, size-checked on a Bioanalyzer 2100, and measured again with the KAPA Library Quantification kit. Each immunoSEQ 96-well plate was sequenced on its own single-read 150-cycle Illumina NextSeq 550 flow cell. On the study's bioinformatics: The immunoSEQ output contained only junctional sequences without quality scores, so filtering could not match that applied to full-length reads. To assign V/J genes and CDR3, sequences were annotated using PyIR, a Python wrapper for IgBLAST v1.9, with IMGT germline references. Reads with weak V/J assignments (E-value above 1e-6), missing CDR3, stop codons, out-of-frame junctions, or ambiguous translated residues were removed. V3J clonotypes were defined as sequences sharing an identical inferred V gene, J gene, and CDR3 amino acid sequence. Percentage overlap between repertoires was calculated by dividing the number of shared unique clonotypes by the size of the smaller repertoire. Richness of each repertoire was evaluated using RTK rarefaction, the Chao1 estimator, and Recon v2.1 estimates of unobserved clonotypes. OLGA was used to compute generation probabilities for all TCRbeta clonotypes that the gDNA method yielded from four donors. TCRdb retrieved this table from immuneACCESS and kept in-frame rearrangements only. Not all clones are present; in checked studies, unresolved V genes account for under half, and no reason is known for the remainder. The V and J calls and clone size come from that table; D and trimming were worked out from the DNA. The sample profile shows over 800,000 clones; nearly 95% of them were found once. The ten largest account for 24% of the sample.

The sequenced sample was naive CD8+ T cells sorted from blood. Interpreted using the paper, the cell subset or site label stands for: CD45RA+CCR7+. The chain couples TRBV14 to TRBJ2-5; the D region may be TRBD1 or TRBD2, each matching 5 bases equally. This TCR derives from a man aged 25-40 years in good health. The nucleotide sequence is given as TGTGCCAGCAGCCAAAACTGGGGGACGCAAGAGACCCAGTACTTC. It codes for CASSQNWGTQETQYF.